Following are 29 T cell receptor beta chains from one sample sequenced in a study of siplizumab effects on memory and regulatory T cells. Method: immunoSEQ multiplex PCR; TCRdb's copy keeps in-frame clones and lacks some. The table shows 99,000 or so clones, with 85% to 95% occurring only once. The sample consisted of CD4+ T cells sorted from blood. The receptors derive from a human donor in good health.

The gene calls are TRBV5-1 and TRBJ1-1; no firm D call. The CDR3 consists of 13 residues. The V gene's germline CDR1 is SGHRS and CDR2 YFSETQ. With 0 bases removed from V and 0 bases from J, the gap between germline ends came to 3 bases. The CDR3 sequence: CASSLEVNTEAFF. The CDR3 nucleotides read TGCGCCAGCAGCTTGGAGGTGAACACTGAAGCTTTCTTT.

The CDR3 bases are TGCGCCAGCAGCTTGGCCCCGACTAGCGGGGGACACTATGAGCAGTTCTTC. This sequence encodes CASSLAPTSGGHYEQFF. The rearrangement joins TRBV5-1 to TRBJ2-1; 12 bases match TRBD2. There are 17 residues in the CDR3. The V segment lost 0 bases and the J segment 8 bases; nucleotides outside the gene matches: 9. The germline V gene encodes CDR1 SGHRS and CDR2 YFSETQ.

The V and J genes are TRBV2 and TRBJ1-1, with 9 bases lining up with TRBD1. CDR1 is SNHLY and CDR2 is FYNNEI in the germline V gene. The trim removed 3 bases at V and 6 bases at J, leaving 8 bases unmatched. CDR3 length equals 15 residues. CDR3 amino acids: CASSDGGQGISEAFF. CDR3 DNA sequence: TGTGCCAGCAGTGATGGGGGACAGGGTATCTCTGAAGCTTTCTTT.

This clone was observed once. The chain has TRBV28 and TRBJ2-1; 9 nucleotides agree with TRBD2. Germline lookup yields CDR1 MDHEN and CDR2 SYDVKM. J lost 6 bases, V lost 4 bases, and 1 base had no gene match. The CDR3 consists of 13 residues. The chain's CDR3 is CASSSSGTNEQFF. Here the CDR3 DNA reads TGTGCCAGCAGTTCTAGCGGGACCAATGAGCAGTTCTTC.

The V call is TRBV4-1, the J call TRBJ2-2; 11 bases match TRBD1. The CDR3 runs 18 residues. Germline V gene lookup returns CDR1 MGHRA and CDR2 YSYEKL. V dropped 1 base and J dropped 7; count of bases not matched to a gene: 11. This CDR3 is CASSQATGQGDESGELFF. CDR3 nucleotide sequence: TGCGCCAGCAGCCAAGCCACGGGACAGGGGGATGAGAGCGGGGAGCTGTTTTTT.

This clone was found a few times. This rearrangement joins TRBV2 to TRBJ1-1; 8 nucleotides line up with TRBD1. Germline V gives CDR1 SNHLY, CDR2 FYNNEI. Losses at the gene ends were 5 bases for V and 10 bases for J; bases not matched to a gene: 3. CDR3 length: 11 residues. The CDR3 DNA reads as TGTGCCAGCAGTTTCGACAGGGGAGCTTTCTTT. Translation: CASSFDRGAFF.

The chain employs TRBV19 and TRBJ1-5, with no clear D. Trimming cost V 5 bases and J 0 bases, with 8 bases left between them. Germline CDR1 is LNHDA and CDR2 is SQIVND (reference sequence). The CDR3 totals 14 residues. As DNA, the CDR3 is TGTGCCAGTAGTCTTTTAGATAGCAATCAGCCCCAGCATTTT. It translates to CASSLLDSNQPQHF.

The CDR3: CATSRAGTGANVLTF. The CDR3 DNA reads as TGTGCCACCAGCAGAGCGGGTACTGGGGCCAACGTCCTGACTTTC. The rearrangement uses TRBV15 and TRBJ2-6; D remains unclear. This CDR3 is built from 15 residues. Trimming left V 1 base short and J 2 bases short, with 6 bases between. The V gene's germline CDR1 is LNHNV and CDR2 YYDKDF (reference sequence).

The chain couples TRBV2 to TRBJ1-1, with unresolved D. V lost 4 bases and J 7 bases, leaving 13 bases between the germline ends. Germline CDR1 SNHLY, CDR2 FYNNEI. The CDR3 consists of 13 residues. The CDR3 bases are TGTGCCAGCAGTGGCATCTCGGCGTTTGAAGCTTTCTTT. It encodes CASSGISAFEAFF.

The genes are TRBV5-5 and TRBJ1-4, with D perhaps matching TRBD1 (6 bases). V was trimmed by 4 bases and J by 4 bases, leaving 17 bases between them. The V gene's germline CDR1 is SGHKS and CDR2 YYEKEE (reference sequence). This CDR3 comprises 16 residues. CDR3 protein: CASSLQGRGNNEKLFF. The CDR3 DNA sequence: TGTGCCAGCAGCCTTCAGGGGAGGGGAAATAATGAAAAACTGTTTTTT.

The chain couples TRBV6-6 to TRBJ1-5; 7 nucleotides match TRBD1. Germline CDR1 and CDR2: MNHNY and SVGAGI (reference sequence). There are 16 residues in the CDR3. The junction had 9 bases not matched to a gene; V was cut back by 7 bases and J by 0 bases. The CDR3 is CASTKGTVYSNQPQHF. CDR3 bases: TGTGCCAGCACCAAGGGGACAGTCTATAGCAATCAGCCCCAGCATTTT.

The rearrangement uses TRBV7-9 and TRBJ1-1, with D perhaps TRBD1 (5 bases). V lost 2 bases and J lost 5, with 12 bases in between. CDR1 is SEHNR, CDR2 FQNEAQ, per germline (reference sequence). The CDR3 has 14 amino acids. The CDR3, as DNA: TGTGCCAGCAGCTTAAGGAGGGGAGGGACTGAAGCTTTCTTT. Amino acid sequence: CASSLRRGGTEAFF.

This chain links TRBV5-6 with TRBJ2-7; D possibly matches TRBD1 or TRBD2 (5 bases each). The CDR3 spans 16 residues. V lost 2 bases, J lost 3 bases, and 18 bases lay in between. Germline V gives CDR1 SGHDT, CDR2 YYEEEE. The CDR3 nucleotides are TGTGCCAGCAGCTTTGGGGGTCGCTGGAAGTACTACGAGCAGTACTTC. This encodes CASSFGGRWKYYEQYF.

This chain links TRBV11-2 with TRBJ1-2; no firm D call. Germline V lookup: CDR1 SGHAT, CDR2 FQNNGV. This CDR3 spans 13 amino acids. V gave up 1 base and J gave up 7 bases, with 10 bases separating them. Here the CDR3 DNA reads TGTGCCAGCAGCTTAGCCGAGGGTACTGGCTACACCTTC. Amino acid sequence: CASSLAEGTGYTF.

V usage is TRBV7-8 and J usage is TRBJ2-4; D is possibly TRBD2 (6 bases). V was pared by 5 bases and J by 9 bases, with 17 bases between. Germline V gene lookup returns CDR1 SGHVS and CDR2 FQNEAQ. The CDR3 totals 14 residues. CDR3 sequence: CASSSRDWQTIQYF. The CDR3 nucleotides read TGTGCCAGCAGCAGCCGGGACTGGCAAACCATTCAGTACTTC.

The V call is TRBV19, the J call TRBJ2-1; 8 bases match TRBD2. Germline CDR1 and CDR2: LNHDA and SQIVND (reference sequence). The CDR3 is 17 residues long. The V gene end was trimmed by 1 base and the J gene end by 9 bases; junction bases not matched to a gene: 14. The CDR3 loop is CASSIGVPWSGSGEQFF. The CDR3 nucleotides read TGTGCCAGTAGTATAGGCGTCCCGTGGAGCGGGAGCGGTGAGCAGTTCTTC.

The chain uses TRBV19 and TRBJ2-1, with D possibly called TRBD1 or TRBD2 (6 bases each). Germline V gene lookup returns CDR1 LNHDA and CDR2 SQIVND (reference sequence). V was pared by 5 bases and J by 9 bases, with 14 bases between. The CDR3 is made up of 13 amino acids. The CDR3 nucleotides read TGTGCCAGTAGTGCCCTAAAGGGGGGTGAGCAGTTCTTC. This encodes CASSALKGGEQFF.

V gene TRBV5-6 combines with J gene TRBJ1-2; D is possibly TRBD1 (5 bases). The V and J ends lost 5 bases and 4 bases respectively, with 15 bases between them. This CDR3 contains 14 residues. Germline V gives CDR1 SGHDT, CDR2 YYEEEE. The CDR3 coding sequence is TGTGCCAGCAGTCAGTTTTCGACAGCCTATGGCTACACCTTC. Protein product: CASSQFSTAYGYTF.

CDR3 coding DNA: TGTGCCAGTAGTATGGGGGGAGCCTCCTACGAGCAGTACTTC. This codes for CASSMGGASYEQYF. V and J are TRBV19 and TRBJ2-7; a weak D match, TRBD2 (6 bases). V was shortened by 3 bases and J by 0 bases, with 9 bases between the two germline ends. The CDR3 contains 14 residues. The germline V gene has CDR1 LNHDA and CDR2 SQIVND (reference sequence).

J is TRBJ2-5 and V is TRBV27; maybe TRBD1 (6 bases). Judging by the DNA end, TRBJ2-7 fits better; the J call may be wrong. The CDR3 is 18 amino acids. From germline, CDR1 is MNHEY and CDR2 SMNVEV (reference sequence). The CDR3 region has the DNA TGTGCCAGTGGGAAGGACAGAAGAGGATCTCGGTCGCCCTACGAGCAGTACTTC. Residues: CASGKDRRGSRSPYEQYF.

V is TRBV13 and J is TRBJ1-3; TRBD1 matches at 7 bases. Germline values: CDR1 PRHDT, CDR2 FYEKMQ (reference sequence). V was clipped by 3 bases and J by 1 base; unmatched bases: 6. The CDR3 has 16 residues. The CDR3 loop is CASSFTPGGSGNTIYF. CDR3 bases: TGTGCCAGCAGCTTTACCCCAGGGGGGTCTGGAAACACCATATATTTT.

This chain uses TRBV11-3 with TRBJ2-7; TRBD1 might be the D (6 bases). Germline-derived CDR1 and CDR2 are SGHNT and YENEEA. V was pared by 5 bases and J by 7 bases, with 15 bases between. CDR3 size: 13 residues. CDR3 sequence reads: CASSHTGSREQYF. The CDR3 DNA reads TGTGCCAGCAGCCACACAGGGTCTCGGGAGCAGTACTTC.

This chain uses TRBV5-1 with TRBJ2-5; D uncertain. The germline V gene encodes CDR1 SGHRS and CDR2 YFSETQ. This CDR3 is built from 13 residues. Trimming took 6 bases from V and 3 from J, leaving 12 bases between them. CDR3 coding DNA: TGCGCCAGCAATGCTCAGCCCGAAGAGACCCAGTACTTC. It yields the protein CASNAQPEETQYF.

The chain links TRBV30 to TRBJ1-2, with 9 bases identical to TRBD1. CDR1 is GTSNPN, CDR2 SVGIG, per germline (reference sequence). Unmatched junction bases numbered 7, after V lost 8 bases and J lost 3 bases. The CDR3 loop spans 13 amino acids. DNA of the CDR3: TGTGCCGGACGACAGGGGGTTTACTATGGCTACACCTTC. This encodes CAGRQGVYYGYTF.

The V gene is TRBV6-4, the J gene TRBJ2-7; D ambiguous. This CDR3 comprises 13 residues. From germline, CDR1 is MRHNA and CDR2 SNTAGT. Trimming cost V 4 bases and J 4 bases, with 11 bases left between them. The CDR3, as DNA: TGTGCCAGCAGTGGTTGGGTTGTGTACGAGCAGTACTTC. As protein: CASSGWVVYEQYF.

The chain joins TRBV27 to TRBJ1-1, with D possibly TRBD1 on 5 matching bases. Germline V lookup: CDR1 MNHEY, CDR2 SMNVEV (reference sequence). This CDR3 region has 15 residues. Trimming removed 0 bases from V and 0 bases from J, with 8 bases in between. As DNA, the CDR3 is TGTGCCAGCAGTTTATCAGGCAGGGTGAACACTGAAGCTTTCTTT. It yields the protein CASSLSGRVNTEAFF.

This clone is a singleton in its sample. The chain employs TRBV4-2 and TRBJ1-2; D is undetermined. The CDR3 contains 14 residues. V was pared by 0 bases and J by 7 bases, with 12 bases between. CDR1 is LGHNA, CDR2 YNFKEQ, per germline. DNA for the CDR3: TGTGCCAGCAGCCAAGAACAAGGAGGTGGTGGCTACACCTTC. Its protein is CASSQEQGGGGYTF.

Here the CDR3 DNA reads TGCGCCAGCAGCTTGGAGGGGACAGGACCCTACAATGAGCAGTTCTTC. It translates to CASSLEGTGPYNEQFF. The gene calls are TRBV5-1 and TRBJ2-1, with 8 bases that match TRBD1. V gave up 0 bases and J gave up 2 bases; unmatched junction bases: 4. This CDR3 has 16 amino acids. Germline V lookup: CDR1 SGHRS, CDR2 YFSETQ.

V is TRBV5-1 and J is TRBJ2-5, with D perhaps TRBD1 (5 bases). CDR1 SGHRS and CDR2 YFSETQ come from the germline V gene. CDR3 length: 15 amino acids. The V end lost 0 bases, the J end lost 4 bases, and 13 bases lay between the germline ends. This CDR3 is CASSLGTQGAETQYF. CDR3 DNA sequence: TGCGCCAGCAGCTTGGGGACCCAAGGGGCAGAGACCCAGTACTTC.